The clone carrying this T cell receptor beta chain came up once. What it recognizes is unknown. This sample stems from a study of shared clonotypes between healthy human individuals. Study-wide results and limits: Naive subsets tended to show greater estimated richness than memory subsets. Between a handful of donors, naive CD4 clonotypes were shared at a level of approximately 5%. Investigators expected sequencing depth to affect clonotype sharing among donors.

Trimming shortened V by 4 bases and J by 7 bases, and 17 bases separated the two germline ends. The CDR3 runs 14 residues. Germline V lookup: CDR1 MNHNS, CDR2 SASEGT. Every immunoSEQ plate was one replicate of a subset's evenly spread DNA. Sequencing used immunoSEQ multiplex PCR; TCRdb keeps in-frame clones, though not all of them. The data show about 2.4 million clones, 80% to 95% seen once. The gene calls are TRBV6-1 and TRBJ2-7; D perhaps matches TRBD2 (5 bases). The sample taken for sequencing was naive CD4+ T cells from PBMCs. The subset denotes: CD45RA+ positively selected. This TCR was recovered from a man younger than 35 in good health. Some clones in this sample may be carry-over from other donors' samples. In DNA form, the CDR3 reads TGTGCCAGCAGTGTTATGAGGGCCCTCGATGAGCAGTACTTC. Translation: CASSVMRALDEQYF.